This T cell receptor beta chain was sequenced for a study of T cells after yellow fever vaccination. Study-wide findings and caveats: It was a small share of clonotypes that appeared in both CD4 and CD8 compartments. The booster saw the reappearance of most primary-vaccination clones (approximately 97% CD4, 70% to 90% CD8).

For this clonotype: Its antigen is not identified.

By 5'RACE template switching, TCR cDNA was produced, with a universal primer site and UMIs added in the process. From the 5' RACE reads, TCRdb called clonotypes with MiXCR, one entry per CDR3 protein. The profile shows about 130,000 distinct CDR3 sequences, 5% to 8% of them singletons. V shed 10 bases and J shed 3 bases, with 13 bases lying between them. The CDR3 consists of 13 residues. The germline gives CDR1 MNHEY, CDR2 SVGEGT. The TCR comes from a young man who received the YFV17D yellow fever vaccine. The chain combines TRBV6-2 or TRBV6-3 with TRBJ2-1, with D unresolved. This specimen was CD4+ T cells sorted from PBMCs, taken 10 days after the yellow fever booster vaccination. The CDR3 here is CATIEDHYNEQFF. The CDR3 DNA follows: TGTGCCACTATCGAGGATCACTACAATGAGCAGTTCTTC.